The 13 T cell receptor beta chains below all came from one sample that was sequenced in a study of blood T cells in healthy people across ages. PCR was performed a second time for about 7 to 12 cycles using a sample-barcoded 5' primer and a J-beta primer mix. TCRdb reprocessed the 5' RACE reads via MiXCR and lists one record per CDR3 protein. The repertoire consists of roughly 1,700,000 distinct CDR3 sequences, with 28% occurring once and the leading ten covering roughly 8%. The sample taken for sequencing was blood. These TCRs come from a woman aged 30 to 39 in good health.

The sample holds many counts of this clonotype. This rearrangement joins TRBV29-1 to TRBJ2-7; 7 nucleotides align to TRBD2. The CDR3 has 14 amino acids. The germline gives CDR1 SQVTM, CDR2 ANQGSEA. Trimming at V came to 3 bases and at J to 6 bases, leaving 11 bases not matched to a gene. For the CDR3, the DNA is TGCAGCGTTGAGGGGGGGATGACTATCTCCGAGCAGTACTTC. Its translation: CSVEGGMTISEQYF.

This chain uses TRBV24-1 with TRBJ2-1; the match to TRBD2 covers 13 bases. Trimming cost V 7 bases and J 11 bases; bases outside gene matches: 7. This CDR3 contains 14 residues. Per germline, CDR1 KGHDR and CDR2 SFDVKD. CDR3 in amino acids: CATREILAGGQQFF. CDR3 DNA sequence: TGTGCCACCAGGGAAATACTAGCGGGAGGGCAGCAGTTCTTC.

There are many counts of this clonotype. The chain uses TRBV20-1 and TRBJ2-7; D is ambiguous. Germline values: CDR1 DFQATT, CDR2 SNEGSKA (reference sequence). The CDR3 runs 14 residues. V lost 0 bases and J 1 base, leaving 10 bases between the germline ends. This chain's CDR3 is CSARDLLRSYEQYF. The CDR3 DNA is TGCAGTGCTAGAGATTTACTCCGTTCCTACGAGCAGTACTTC.

This clonotype was detected a few times. The V gene is TRBV5-1, the J gene TRBJ2-7, with 11 bases identical to TRBD2. This CDR3 contains 17 residues. Germline values: CDR1 SGHRS, CDR2 YFSETQ. V dropped 3 bases and J dropped 0; count of bases not matched to a gene: 8. The CDR3 DNA reads TGCGCCAGCAGCTCACCCCCGGGACTAGCGGACTCCTACGAGCAGTACTTC. This translates into CASSSPPGLADSYEQYF. Based on the CDR3 plus reference TRBV5-1 and TRBJ2-7, the full variable domain is KAGVTQTPRYLIKTRGQQVTLSCSPISGHRSVSWYQQTPGQGLQFLFEYFSETQRNKGNFPGRFSGRQFSNSRSEMNVSTLELGDSALYLCASSSPPGLADSYEQYFGPGTRLTVT.

The gene calls are TRBV5-5 and TRBJ1-4; no clear D gene. V lost 0 bases and J lost 0, with 9 bases in between. Per germline, CDR1 SGHKS and CDR2 YYEKEE (reference sequence). The CDR3 is 16 amino acids. This CDR3 is CASSLVTSSTNEKLFF. The CDR3 nucleotides are TGTGCCAGCAGCTTGGTGACGAGTTCAACTAATGAAAAACTGTTTTTT.

This chain uses TRBV7-2 with TRBJ2-1; 10 bases are a match to TRBD1. CDR1 and CDR2 from the germline V gene are SGHTA and FQGNSA. Losses at the gene ends were 2 bases for V and 12 bases for J; bases not matched to a gene: 10. CDR3 size: 15 residues. The CDR3, as DNA: TGTACCAGCAGCTTACGGGGGACAGGGGACTCCGGGCAGTTCTTC. Translating it yields CTSSLRGTGDSGQFF.

This chain connects TRBV6-2 or TRBV6-3 to TRBJ1-1; maybe TRBD1 (5 bases). CDR1 and CDR2 (germline): MNHEY, SVGEGT. The CDR3 loop spans 14 amino acids. V lost 6 bases, J lost 7 bases, and 18 bases lay in between. CDR3 loop: CASSGDRLMDEAFF. The CDR3 DNA reads as TGTGCCAGCAGCGGGGACCGATTAATGGATGAAGCTTTCTTT.

A few counts support this clonotype. V and J are TRBV2 and TRBJ1-1, with a tentative D call TRBD1 (6 bases). Germline V gene sequence: CDR1 SNHLY, CDR2 FYNNEI. V shed 7 bases and J shed 8 bases, with 11 bases lying between them. The length of the CDR3 is 11 residues. As DNA, the CDR3 is TGTGCCAGCACTTACAGGGAAGAAGCTTTCTTT. As protein: CASTYREEAFF.

This clonotype was observed a handful of times. A read error may account for a junction end that differs from germline. The chain uses TRBV12-3 or TRBV12-4 and TRBJ1-5, with D tentatively TRBD1 (5 bases). CDR3 length equals 15 residues. The CDR3 protein is CASSFGGVDNRPQHF. CDR3 DNA sequence: TGTGCCAGCAGTTTTGGAGGGGTTGACAATCGGCCCCAGCATTTT.

The chain joins TRBV20-1 to TRBJ2-5; 15 positions agree with TRBD2. The J call is in doubt because the DNA end fits TRBJ2-7 better. The CDR3 covers 17 residues. Germline V lookup: CDR1 DFQATT, CDR2 SNEGSKA (reference sequence). The CDR3 loop reads CSAHGTSGGRGSVEQYF. The DNA for the CDR3 is TGCAGTGCTCACGGGACTAGCGGGGGGAGAGGATCGGTCGAGCAGTACTTC.

This clonotype has only a few counts. This may arise from a read error, as a much more abundant clone is one base away. The V gene is TRBV5-1, the J gene TRBJ2-7; D unclear. CDR3 length: 13 amino acids. Germline CDR1 and CDR2: SGHRS and YFSETQ. The CDR3 region is CSSSLAEGYEQYF. The DNA of the CDR3 is TGCTCCAGCAGCTTGGCCGAAGGCTACGAGCAGTACTTC.

The chain carries TRBV9 and TRBJ1-4, with no clear D. This CDR3 region has 14 residues. Germline loops: CDR1 SGDLS, CDR2 YYNGEE. V was pared by 3 bases and J by 0 bases, with 6 bases between. The DNA of the CDR3 is TGTGCCAGCAGCGGGATGGCAACTAATGAAAAACTGTTTTTT. Protein sequence: CASSGMATNEKLFF.

This clonotype was recorded a few times. The gene calls are TRBV6-5 and TRBJ1-2, with D perhaps matching TRBD1 (6 bases). V shed 6 bases and J shed 8 bases, with 16 bases lying between them. CDR3 length equals 13 residues. The germline CDR1 and CDR2 sequences are MNHEY and SVGAGI. CDR3 DNA: TGTGCCAGCAGCCAAGGGGGGCTCGGGGGCTACACCTTC. Translating it yields CASSQGGLGGYTF.